Sequencing of this T cell receptor beta chain was carried out in a study of blood T cells in healthy people across ages. Through a sample-barcoded 5' primer and a J-beta primer mix, a second PCR was run for about 6 to 12 cycles. TCRdb re-called the 5' RACE reads with MiXCR, one entry per CDR3 protein. Among 650,000 or so distinct CDR3 sequences listed, around 50% were seen once. The length of the CDR3 is 13 residues. Per the germline V gene, CDR1 is LGHNA and CDR2 is YNFKEQ. V was trimmed by 0 bases and J by 12 bases, leaving 12 bases between them. This clonotype came up once. What it binds is unknown. General study points: Greater diversity and more naive CD4+ cells were seen in long-lived donors than in aged donors. Estimated diversity that came from one million T cells was considered an underestimate.

The rearrangement uses TRBV4-2 and TRBJ2-1; possible D gene TRBD2, 5 bases. The sequenced sample consisted of blood. The clonotype comes from an elderly woman in good health. CDR3 nucleotides: TGTGCCAGCAGCCAAGATCAGCGAGGGTTGCAGTTCTTC. It translates to CASSQDQRGLQFF.